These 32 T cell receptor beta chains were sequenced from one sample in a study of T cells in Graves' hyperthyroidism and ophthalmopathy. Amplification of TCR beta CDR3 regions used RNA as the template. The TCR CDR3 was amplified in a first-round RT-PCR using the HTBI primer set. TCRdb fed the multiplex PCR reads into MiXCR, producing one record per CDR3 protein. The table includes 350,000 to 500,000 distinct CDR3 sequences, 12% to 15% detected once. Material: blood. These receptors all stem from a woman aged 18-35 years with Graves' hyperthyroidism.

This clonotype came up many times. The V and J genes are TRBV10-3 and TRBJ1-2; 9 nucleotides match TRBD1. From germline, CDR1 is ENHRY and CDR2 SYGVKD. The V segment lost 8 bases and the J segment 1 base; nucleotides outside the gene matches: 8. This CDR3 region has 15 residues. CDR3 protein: CAIGAGQGVNYGYTF. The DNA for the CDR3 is TGTGCCATCGGGGCGGGACAGGGCGTTAACTATGGCTACACCTTC.

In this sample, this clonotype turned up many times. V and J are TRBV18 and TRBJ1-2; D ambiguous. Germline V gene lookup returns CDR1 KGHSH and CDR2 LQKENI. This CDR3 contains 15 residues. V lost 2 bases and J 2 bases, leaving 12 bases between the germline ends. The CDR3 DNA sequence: TGTGCCAGCTCACCATTTCACAGCGAGAACTATGGCTACACCTTC. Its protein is CASSPFHSENYGYTF.

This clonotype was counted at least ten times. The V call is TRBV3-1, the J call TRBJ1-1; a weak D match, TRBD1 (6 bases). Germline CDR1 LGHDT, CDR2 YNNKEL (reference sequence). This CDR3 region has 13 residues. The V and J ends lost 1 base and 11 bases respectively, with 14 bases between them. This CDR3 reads CASSQVIGRGAFF. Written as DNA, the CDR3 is TGTGCCAGCAGCCAAGTTATCGGTAGGGGGGCTTTCTTT.

CDR3 coding DNA: TGTGCCAGCAGCCTACTAGCGGAACCCTACAATGAGCAGTTCTTC. The encoded protein is CASSLLAEPYNEQFF. The chain employs TRBV6-1 and TRBJ2-1; TRBD2 aligns across 8 bases. Germline V gene data show CDR1 as MNHNS and CDR2 as SASEGT. V was clipped by 6 bases and J by 2 bases; unmatched bases: 6. The CDR3 has 15 amino acids.

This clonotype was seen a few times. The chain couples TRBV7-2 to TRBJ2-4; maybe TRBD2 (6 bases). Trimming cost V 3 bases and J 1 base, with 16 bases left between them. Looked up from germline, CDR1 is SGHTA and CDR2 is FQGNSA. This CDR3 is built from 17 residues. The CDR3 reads CASSFTGGAWAKNIQYF. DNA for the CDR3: TGTGCCAGCAGCTTCACAGGAGGGGCATGGGCCAAAAACATTCAGTACTTC.

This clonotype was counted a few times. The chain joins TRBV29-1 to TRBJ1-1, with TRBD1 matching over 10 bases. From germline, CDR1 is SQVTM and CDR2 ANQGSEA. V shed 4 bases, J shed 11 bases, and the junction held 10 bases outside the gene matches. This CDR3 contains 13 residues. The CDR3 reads CSVVGRQGARAFF. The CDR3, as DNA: TGCAGCGTTGTCGGAAGACAGGGGGCGAGGGCTTTCTTT.

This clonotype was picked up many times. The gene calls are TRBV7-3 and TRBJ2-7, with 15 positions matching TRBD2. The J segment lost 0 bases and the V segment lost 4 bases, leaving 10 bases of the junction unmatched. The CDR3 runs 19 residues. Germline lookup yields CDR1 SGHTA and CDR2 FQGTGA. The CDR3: CASSSRTSGRAPRSYEQYF. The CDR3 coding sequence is TGTGCCAGCAGCTCCCGGACTAGCGGGAGGGCCCCCCGCTCCTACGAGCAGTACTTC.

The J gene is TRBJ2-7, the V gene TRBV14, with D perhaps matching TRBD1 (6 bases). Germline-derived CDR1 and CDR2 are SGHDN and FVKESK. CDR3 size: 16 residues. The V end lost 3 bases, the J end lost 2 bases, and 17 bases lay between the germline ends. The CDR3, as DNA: TGTGCCAGCAGCCAGCTGGGGGCCGGGCCACCCTACGAGCAGTACTTC. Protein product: CASSQLGAGPPYEQYF. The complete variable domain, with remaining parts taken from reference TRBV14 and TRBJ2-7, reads EAGVTQFPSHSVIEKGQTVTLRCDPISGHDNLYWYRRVMGKEIKFLLHFVKESKQDESGMPNNRFLAERTGGTYSTLKVQPAELEDSGVYFCASSQLGAGPPYEQYFGPGTRLTVT.

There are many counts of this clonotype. DNA for the CDR3: TGTGCCAGCAGTTTAGGGCAGGGTTTGTTCTTC. Amino acid sequence: CASSLGQGLFF. This sequence joins TRBV27 and TRBJ2-1; D possibly corresponds to TRBD1 (5 bases). CDR3 length equals 11 residues. V lost 2 bases, J lost 15 bases, and 11 bases lay in between. Germline values: CDR1 MNHEY, CDR2 SMNVEV (reference sequence).

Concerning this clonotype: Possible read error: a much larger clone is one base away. Here the CDR3 DNA reads TGTGCCTGGAGTAGGACGGACAGGGGGTACGAGCAGTACTTC. Translating it yields CAWSRTDRGYEQYF. The chain has TRBV30 and TRBJ2-7; 10 bases align to TRBD1. The germline V gene encodes CDR1 GTSNPN and CDR2 SVGIG (reference sequence). There are 14 residues in the CDR3. After removal of 2 bases from V and 4 bases from J, the junction contained 5 bases not matched to a gene.

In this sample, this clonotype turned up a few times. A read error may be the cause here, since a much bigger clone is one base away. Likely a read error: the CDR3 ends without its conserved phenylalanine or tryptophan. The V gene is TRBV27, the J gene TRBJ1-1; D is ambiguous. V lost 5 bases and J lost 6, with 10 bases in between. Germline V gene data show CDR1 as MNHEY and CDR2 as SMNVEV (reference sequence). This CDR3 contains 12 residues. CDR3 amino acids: CASSPRPSEAFL. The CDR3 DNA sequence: TGTGCCAGCAGTCCGCGACCGTCTGAAGCTTTCCTT.

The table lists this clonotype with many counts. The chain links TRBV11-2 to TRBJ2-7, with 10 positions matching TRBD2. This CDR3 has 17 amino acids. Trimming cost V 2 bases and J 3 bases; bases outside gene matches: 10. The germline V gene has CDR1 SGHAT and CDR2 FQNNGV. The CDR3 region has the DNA TGTGCCAGCAGCTTAAACGTCGGACTAGCGGAGAGCTACGAGCAGTACTTC. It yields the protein CASSLNVGLAESYEQYF. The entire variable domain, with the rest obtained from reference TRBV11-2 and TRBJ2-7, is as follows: EAGVAQSPRYKIIEKRQSVAFWCNPISGHATLYWYQQILGQGPKLLIQFQNNGVVDDSQLPKDRFSAERLKGVDSTLKIQPAKLEDSAVYLCASSLNVGLAESYEQYFGPGTRLTVT.

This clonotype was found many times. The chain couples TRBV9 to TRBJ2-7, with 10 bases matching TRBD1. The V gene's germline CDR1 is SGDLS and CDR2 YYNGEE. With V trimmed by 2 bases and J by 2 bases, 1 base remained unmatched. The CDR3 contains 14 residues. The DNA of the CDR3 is TGTGCCAGCAGCGTTGGGACAGGGGCCTACGAGCAGTACTTC. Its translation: CASSVGTGAYEQYF.

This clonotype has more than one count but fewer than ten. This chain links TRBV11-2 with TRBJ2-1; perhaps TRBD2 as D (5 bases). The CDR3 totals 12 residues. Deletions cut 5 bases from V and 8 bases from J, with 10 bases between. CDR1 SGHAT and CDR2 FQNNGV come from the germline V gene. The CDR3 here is CASSGRGYEQFF. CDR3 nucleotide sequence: TGTGCCAGCAGCGGCCGAGGGTATGAGCAGTTCTTC. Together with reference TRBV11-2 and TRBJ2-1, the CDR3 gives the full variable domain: EAGVAQSPRYKIIEKRQSVAFWCNPISGHATLYWYQQILGQGPKLLIQFQNNGVVDDSQLPKDRFSAERLKGVDSTLKIQPAKLEDSAVYLCASSGRGYEQFFGPGTRLTVL.

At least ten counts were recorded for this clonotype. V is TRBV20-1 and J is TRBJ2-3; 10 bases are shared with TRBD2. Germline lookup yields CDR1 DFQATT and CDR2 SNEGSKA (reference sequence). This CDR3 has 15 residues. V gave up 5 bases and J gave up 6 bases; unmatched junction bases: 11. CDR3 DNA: TGCAGTGCTGACCCGCGGACTAGCGGAGGGGATACGCAGTATTTT. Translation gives CSADPRTSGGDTQYF.

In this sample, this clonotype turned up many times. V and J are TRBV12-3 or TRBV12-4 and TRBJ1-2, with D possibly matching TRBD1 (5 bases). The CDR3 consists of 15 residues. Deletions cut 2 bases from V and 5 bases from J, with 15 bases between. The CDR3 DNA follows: TGTGCCAGCAGTTTAAGGGTGGGGGGTCGGTATGGCTACACCTTC. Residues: CASSLRVGGRYGYTF.

CDR3 sequence reads: CASSLDSTTAQYF. The CDR3 coding sequence is TGTGCCAGCAGCTTAGATAGCACAACCGCGCAGTATTTT. The V gene is TRBV11-2, the J gene TRBJ2-3; D is uncertain. Germline assignment: CDR1 SGHAT and CDR2 FQNNGV. This CDR3 region has 13 residues. Trimming left V 0 bases short and J 10 bases short, with 11 bases between.

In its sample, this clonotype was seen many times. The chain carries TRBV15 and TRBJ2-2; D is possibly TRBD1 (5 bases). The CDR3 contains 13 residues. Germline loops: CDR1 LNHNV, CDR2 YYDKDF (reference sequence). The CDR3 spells CAYQGSNTGELFF. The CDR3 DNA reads TGTGCGTACCAGGGATCGAACACCGGGGAGCTGTTTTTT.

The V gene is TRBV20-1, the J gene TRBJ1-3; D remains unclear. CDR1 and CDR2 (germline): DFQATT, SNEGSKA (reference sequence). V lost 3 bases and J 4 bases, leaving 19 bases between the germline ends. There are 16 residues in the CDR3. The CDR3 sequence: CSASLPSGGMGNTIYF. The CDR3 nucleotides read TGCAGTGCTAGCCTCCCGTCTGGAGGGATGGGAAACACCATATATTTT.

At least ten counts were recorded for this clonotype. CDR3 residues: CASSRGGGANEQFF. The CDR3 DNA is TGTGCCAGCAGCCGAGGGGGGGGGGCGAATGAGCAGTTCTTC. The chain couples TRBV3-1 to TRBJ2-1; D is possibly TRBD2 (7 bases). Germline V gene sequence: CDR1 LGHDT, CDR2 YNNKEL (reference sequence). The length of the CDR3 is 14 residues. V dropped 4 bases and J dropped 7 bases, with 14 bases sitting between them.

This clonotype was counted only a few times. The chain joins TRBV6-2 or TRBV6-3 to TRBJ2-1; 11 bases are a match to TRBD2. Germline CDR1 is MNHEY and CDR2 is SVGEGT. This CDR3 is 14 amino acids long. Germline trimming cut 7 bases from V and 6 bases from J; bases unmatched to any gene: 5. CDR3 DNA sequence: TGTGCCAGCAACCTAGCGGGAGGCAGCAATGAGCAGTTCTTC. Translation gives CASNLAGGSNEQFF.

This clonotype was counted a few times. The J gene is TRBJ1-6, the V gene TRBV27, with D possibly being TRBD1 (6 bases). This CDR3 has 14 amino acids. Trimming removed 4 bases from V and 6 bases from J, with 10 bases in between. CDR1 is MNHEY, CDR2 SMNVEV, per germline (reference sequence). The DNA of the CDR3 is TGTGCCAGCAGTTCACAGGGTGCTAATTCACCCCTCCACTTT. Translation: CASSSQGANSPLHF.

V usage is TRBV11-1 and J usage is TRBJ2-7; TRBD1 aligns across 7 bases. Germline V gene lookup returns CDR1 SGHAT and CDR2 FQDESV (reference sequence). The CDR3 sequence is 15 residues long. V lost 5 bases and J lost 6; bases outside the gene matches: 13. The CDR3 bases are TGTGCCAGCAGCCTCGATAGGGGGCAGCCCGGCGAGCAGTACTTC. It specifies CASSLDRGQPGEQYF.

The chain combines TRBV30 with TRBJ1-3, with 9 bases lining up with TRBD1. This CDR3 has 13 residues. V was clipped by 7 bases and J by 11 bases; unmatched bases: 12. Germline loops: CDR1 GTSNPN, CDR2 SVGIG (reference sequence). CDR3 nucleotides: TGTGCCTTCTCGGGACAGGGTCGAAGGGCCATATATTTT. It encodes CAFSGQGRRAIYF.

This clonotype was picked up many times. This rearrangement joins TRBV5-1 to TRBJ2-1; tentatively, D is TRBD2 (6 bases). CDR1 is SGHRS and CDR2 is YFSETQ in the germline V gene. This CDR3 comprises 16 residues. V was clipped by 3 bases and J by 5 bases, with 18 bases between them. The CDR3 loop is CASSWASGGTNNEQFF. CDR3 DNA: TGCGCCAGCAGCTGGGCTTCTGGCGGGACGAACAATGAGCAGTTCTTC.

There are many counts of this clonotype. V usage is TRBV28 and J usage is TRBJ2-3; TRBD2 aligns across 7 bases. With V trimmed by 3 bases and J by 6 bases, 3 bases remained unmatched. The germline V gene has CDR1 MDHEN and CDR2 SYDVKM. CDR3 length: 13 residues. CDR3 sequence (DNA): TGTGCCAGCAGTTTGGGGGGGTCCGATACGCAGTATTTT. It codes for CASSLGGSDTQYF.

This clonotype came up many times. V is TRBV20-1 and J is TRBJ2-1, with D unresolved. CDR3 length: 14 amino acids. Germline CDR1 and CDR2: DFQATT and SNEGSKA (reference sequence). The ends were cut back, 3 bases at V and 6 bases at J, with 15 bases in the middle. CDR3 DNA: TGCAGTGCTAGGGTTTATGCTAGAGTCAATGAGCAGTTCTTC. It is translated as CSARVYARVNEQFF.

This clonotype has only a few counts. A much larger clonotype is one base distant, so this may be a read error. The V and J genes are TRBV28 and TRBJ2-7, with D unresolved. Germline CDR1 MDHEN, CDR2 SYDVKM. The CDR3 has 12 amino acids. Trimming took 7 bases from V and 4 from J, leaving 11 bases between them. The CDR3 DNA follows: TGTGCCAGCATGCCATCCCCTTACGAGCAGTACTTC. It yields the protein CASMPSPYEQYF.

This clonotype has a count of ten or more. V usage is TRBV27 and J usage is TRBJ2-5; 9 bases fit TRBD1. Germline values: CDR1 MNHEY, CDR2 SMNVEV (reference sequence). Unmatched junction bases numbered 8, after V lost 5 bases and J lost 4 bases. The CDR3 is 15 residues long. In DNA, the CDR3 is TGTGCCAGCAGTCCCAGGACAGGGGTGAGAGAGACCCAGTACTTC. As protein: CASSPRTGVRETQYF.

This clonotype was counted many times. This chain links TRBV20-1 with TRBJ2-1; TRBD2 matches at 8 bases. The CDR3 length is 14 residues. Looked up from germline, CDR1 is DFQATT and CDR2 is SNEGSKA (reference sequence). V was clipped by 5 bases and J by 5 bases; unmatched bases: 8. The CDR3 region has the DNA TGCAGTGCTGATACATGGACTAGCAACAATGAGCAGTTCTTC. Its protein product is CSADTWTSNNEQFF.

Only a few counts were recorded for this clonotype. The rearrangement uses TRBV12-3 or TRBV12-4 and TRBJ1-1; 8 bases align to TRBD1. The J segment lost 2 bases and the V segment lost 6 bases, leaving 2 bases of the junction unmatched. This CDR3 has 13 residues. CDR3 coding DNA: TGTGCCAGCAGCACAGGGGGTAACACTGAAGCTTTCTTT. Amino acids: CASSTGGNTEAFF.

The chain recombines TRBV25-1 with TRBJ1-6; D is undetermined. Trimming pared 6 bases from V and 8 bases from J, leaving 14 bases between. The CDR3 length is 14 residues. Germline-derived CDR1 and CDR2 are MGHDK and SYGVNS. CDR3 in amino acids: CASSLEGWHSPLHF. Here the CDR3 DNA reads TGTGCCAGCAGCTTAGAGGGTTGGCATTCACCCCTCCACTTT.